Listed here are 11 T cell receptor beta chains from one sample, sequenced in a study of cytomegalovirus exposure and HLA in healthy donors. PCR involved 60 Vbeta and 13 Jbeta primers. Assay: immunoSEQ multiplex PCR; the TCRdb copy retains only in-frame clones and omits some. This sample yields 200,000 to 250,000 clones, of which more than 75% are seen a single time; around 1.2% belongs to the top ten. The specimen sequenced was PBMCs. These receptors were obtained from a human donor in good health.

The V gene is TRBV5-1, the J gene TRBJ2-1, with a tentative D call TRBD2 (6 bases). Germline CDR1 reads SGHRS; CDR2 reads YFSETQ. V was cut by 7 bases and J by 4 bases, with 18 bases left in between. This CDR3 is built from 15 residues. This CDR3 is CASSGLTSTYNEQFF. In DNA, the CDR3 is TGCGCCAGCTCCGGACTAACCTCCACTTACAATGAGCAGTTCTTC.

The rearrangement joins TRBV11-2 to TRBJ2-7; D gene unclear. CDR1 SGHAT and CDR2 FQNNGV come from the germline V gene. This CDR3 is 14 amino acids long. Between the trimmed V and J ends, which lost 4 bases and 3 bases, there was a span of 13 bases. The CDR3: CASSSTRESYEQYF. In nucleotides, the CDR3 is TGTGCCAGCAGCTCTACCCGAGAAAGCTACGAGCAGTACTTC.

This clone appeared a few times. The V and J genes are TRBV10-3 and TRBJ1-5; 10 nucleotides line up with TRBD1. In germline, CDR1 is ENHRY, CDR2 SYGVKD. The trim removed 6 bases at V and 3 bases at J, leaving 11 bases unmatched. This CDR3 region has 17 residues. The CDR3 sequence: CAIRRDRGREANQPQHF. The CDR3 nucleotides are TGTGCCATCAGAAGAGACAGGGGGCGAGAGGCCAATCAGCCCCAGCATTTT.

This clone has only a few counts. The chain recombines TRBV10-2 with TRBJ2-6; D gene ambiguous. CDR1 and CDR2 (germline): WSHSY, SAAADI. Trimming removed 4 bases at V and 1 base at J, with 5 bases between. The CDR3 runs to 14 residues. CDR3 sequence reads: CASSGSSGANVLTF. For the CDR3, the DNA is TGCGCCAGCAGTGGCAGTTCTGGGGCCAACGTCCTGACTTTC.

The V and J genes are TRBV14 and TRBJ1-6; tentative D call: TRBD1 (5 bases). Trimming took off 3 bases at V and 14 bases at J, with 14 bases between the two ends. From germline, CDR1 is SGHDN and CDR2 FVKESK. The CDR3 contains 13 residues. The CDR3 reads CASSQTGLGALHF. The CDR3, as DNA: TGTGCCAGCAGCCAGACGGGTCTAGGGGCCCTCCACTTT.

The gene calls are TRBV12-5 and TRBJ2-7; D is perhaps TRBD1 (6 bases). CDR1 is LGHNT and CDR2 is FRNRAP in the germline V gene. This CDR3 has 16 amino acids. The V and J ends lost 0 bases and 4 bases respectively, with 16 bases between them. The chain's CDR3 is CASGLVTAGAEYEQYF. DNA of the CDR3: TGTGCTAGTGGTTTGGTAACGGCAGGGGCAGAGTACGAGCAGTACTTC.

The gene calls are TRBV23-1 and TRBJ2-5; 12 bases align to TRBD2. TRBV23-1 counts as an open reading frame of uncertain function. CDR3 size: 18 residues. With 2 bases clipped from V and 1 base from J, the junction kept 8 bases outside the gene matches. The CDR3 sequence is CASSQEGLAGTTQETQYF. In nucleotides, the CDR3 is TGCGCCAGCAGTCAAGAGGGACTAGCGGGTACTACCCAAGAGACCCAGTACTTC.

A few counts support this clone. The chain recombines TRBV10-2 with TRBJ2-1; 15 bases map to TRBD2. The CDR3 is 16 residues long. Germline values: CDR1 WSHSY, CDR2 SAAADI. The junction had 4 bases not matched to a gene; V was cut back by 3 bases and J by 7 bases. The CDR3 reads CASSDGTSGRLNEQFF. The CDR3 DNA reads TGCGCCAGCAGTGACGGGACTAGCGGGAGGTTGAATGAGCAGTTCTTC.

CDR3 residues: CASSRAGQPNTEAFF. As DNA, the CDR3 is TGCGCCAGCAGCCGAGCGGGACAACCGAACACTGAAGCTTTCTTT. The rearrangement uses TRBV5-1 and TRBJ1-1; D perhaps matches TRBD1 (6 bases). The ends were cut back, 4 bases at V and 1 base at J, with 14 bases in the middle. Germline lookup yields CDR1 SGHRS and CDR2 YFSETQ. This CDR3 spans 15 amino acids.

This sequence joins TRBV4-3 and TRBJ2-7, with TRBD1 as a possible D gene (6 bases). Trimming shortened V by 0 bases and J by 3 bases, and 18 bases separated the two germline ends. CDR1 is LGHNA and CDR2 is YSLEER in the germline V gene. This CDR3 is 17 amino acids long. The CDR3 sequence: CASSQDATGGGGYEQYF. CDR3 DNA: TGCGCCAGCAGCCAAGATGCCACGGGTGGGGGCGGCTACGAGCAGTACTTC.

J is TRBJ2-1 and V is TRBV14; 8 bases are shared with TRBD1. Germline CDR1 reads SGHDN; CDR2 reads FVKESK. The length of the CDR3 is 16 residues. V gave up 5 bases and J gave up 0 bases; unmatched junction bases: 6. CDR3 loop: CASSFRDRGSYNEQFF. As DNA, the CDR3 is TGTGCCAGCAGCTTTCGTGACAGGGGCTCCTACAATGAGCAGTTCTTC.